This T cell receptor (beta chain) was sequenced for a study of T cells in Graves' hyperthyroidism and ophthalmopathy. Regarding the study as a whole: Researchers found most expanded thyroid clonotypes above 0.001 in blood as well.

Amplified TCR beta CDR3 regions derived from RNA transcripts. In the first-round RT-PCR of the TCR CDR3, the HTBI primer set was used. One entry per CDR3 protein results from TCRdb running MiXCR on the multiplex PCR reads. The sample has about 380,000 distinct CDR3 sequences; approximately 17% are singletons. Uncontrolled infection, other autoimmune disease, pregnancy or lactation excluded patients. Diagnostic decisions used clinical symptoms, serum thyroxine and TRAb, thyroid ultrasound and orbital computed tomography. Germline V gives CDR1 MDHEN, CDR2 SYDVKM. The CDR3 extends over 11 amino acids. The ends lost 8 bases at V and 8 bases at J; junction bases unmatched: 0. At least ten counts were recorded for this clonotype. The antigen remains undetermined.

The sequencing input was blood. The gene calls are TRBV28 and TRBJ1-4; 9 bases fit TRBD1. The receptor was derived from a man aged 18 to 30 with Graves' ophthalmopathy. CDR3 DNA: TGTGCCAGCGGGACAGGGGAAAAACTGTTTTTT. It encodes CASGTGEKLFF.